A selection of T cell receptor beta chains follows, all from one sample in a study of cytomegalovirus exposure and HLA in healthy donors. Clones were sequenced by immunoSEQ multiplex PCR, and TCRdb holds only the in-frame ones, with some missing. Of approximately 100,000 clones detected, 77% appear once; the ten largest clones hold roughly 9.8%. Sequencing input: PBMCs. These receptor sequences come from a man aged 35-49 years in good health and CMV-seropositive. Each CDR3 is given with its conserved first and last residue. A D gene is named only where the DNA matches it firmly. Not all rows give a size; the values are once, few, many and, for expanded clones, a class.

v_gene	j_gene	d_gene	abundance	CDR3aa	CDR3nt
TRBV16	TRBJ2-7	TRBD1	.	CASSQSRTGSSYEQYF	TGTGCCAGCAGCCAATCTCGGACAGGGAGCTCCTACGAGCAGTACTTC
TRBV7-3	TRBJ2-5	TRBD1	.	CASSPKSRGLMSSETQYF	TGTGCCAGCAGCCCCAAGTCGAGGGGGCTTATGAGTTCAGAGACCCAGTACTTC
TRBV21-1	TRBJ2-2	.	.	CASSKGRGLAGALFGELFF	TGTGCCAGCAGCAAAGGAAGAGGACTAGCGGGGGCGCTTTTCGGGGAGCTGTTTTTT
TRBV7-2	TRBJ1-2	TRBD1	.	CASSLAGQGGGYTF	TGTGCCAGCAGCTTAGCCGGACAGGGCGGGGGCTACACCTTC
TRBV25-1	TRBJ1-5	.	.	CASSVRVPHQPQHF	TGTGCCAGCAGTGTCAGGGTTCCCCATCAGCCCCAGCATTTT
TRBV6-5	TRBJ1-2	TRBD1	.	CASSLLDRGPGYTF	TGTGCCAGCAGCCTACTGGACAGGGGGCCTGGCTACACCTTC
TRBV11-1	TRBJ1-2	TRBD1	.	CASSKRQGVDGYTF	TGTGCCAGCAGCAAAAGACAGGGGGTCGATGGCTACACCTTC
TRBV4-1	TRBJ2-5	TRBD2	.	CASSPGRGGGAVRGETQYF	TGCGCCAGCAGCCCGGGAAGGGGCGGGGGAGCGGTACGAGGCGAGACCCAGTACTTC
TRBV2	TRBJ2-1	TRBD1	once	CASSVTRDRESNEQFF	TGTGCCAGCAGTGTGACCCGGGACAGGGAGTCCAATGAGCAGTTCTTC
TRBV28	TRBJ2-1	.	.	CASSFGRASYNEQFF	TGTGCCAGCAGTTTCGGCAGGGCTTCCTACAATGAGCAGTTCTTC
TRBV11-1	TRBJ1-5	TRBD1	.	CASSLTTGGNQPQHF	TGTGCCAGCAGCTTAACGACAGGGGGCAATCAGCCCCAGCATTTT
TRBV16	TRBJ1-6	.	few	CASSSQAGARTPLHF	TGTGCCAGCAGCAGCCAAGCGGGGGCCAGGACACCCCTCCACTTT
TRBV10-3	TRBJ2-2	TRBD2	once	CAISGTSDTGELFF	TGTGCCATCAGTGGGACTAGTGACACCGGGGAGCTGTTTTTT
TRBV7-7	TRBJ1-2	TRBD1	.	CAIGTGGSGYTF	TGTGCTATAGGGACAGGGGGGTCTGGCTACACCTTC
TRBV7-2	TRBJ2-5	TRBD2	.	CASSLGLAGGPQETQYF	TGTGCCAGCAGCTTAGGGCTAGCGGGGGGGCCTCAAGAGACCCAGTACTTC
TRBV6-5	TRBJ2-7	TRBD2	.	CASRMGLANYEQYF	TGTGCCAGCAGAATGGGACTAGCGAACTACGAGCAGTACTTC
TRBV9	TRBJ1-3	.	.	CASSPDIGWGNTIYF	TGTGCCAGCAGCCCCGACATTGGGTGGGGAAACACCATATATTTT
TRBV2	TRBJ1-1	.	.	CASRPPVGGHTEAFF	TGTGCCAGCAGGCCTCCAGTAGGGGGTCACACTGAAGCTTTCTTT
TRBV4-1	TRBJ2-3	TRBD2	.	CASSLRGTSGRTSTDTQYF	TGCGCCAGCAGCCTCCGAGGGACTAGCGGGCGAACTAGCACAGATACGCAGTATTTT
TRBV7-9	TRBJ2-7	TRBD1	.	CASSLEVGTGFREQYF	TGTGCCAGCAGCTTAGAGGTGGGGACAGGCTTCCGGGAGCAGTACTTC
TRBV7-9	TRBJ2-1	TRBD1	.	CASSYEQGIQFF	TGTGCCAGCAGCTACGAACAGGGGATCCAGTTCTTC
TRBV2	TRBJ2-7	.	.	CASSESQAYEQYF	TGTGCCAGCAGTGAGTCGCAGGCATACGAGCAGTACTTC
TRBV10-3	TRBJ2-3	.	.	CAISESTGSSTDTQYF	TGTGCCATCAGTGAGTCCACAGGATCTAGCACAGATACGCAGTATTTT
TRBV25-1	TRBJ2-2	TRBD1	.	CASSDLGQDTGELFF	TGTGCCAGCAGTGACCTGGGACAGGACACCGGGGAGCTGTTTTTT
TRBV4-2	TRBJ1-2	.	.	CASSQGPRPADGYTF	TGTGCCAGCAGCCAAGGCCCCCGACCTGCGGATGGCTACACCTTC
TRBV5-6	TRBJ2-7	.	many	CASSLGGSRSVEQYF	TGTGCCAGCAGCTTGGGAGGATCGAGATCGGTTGAGCAGTACTTC
TRBV19	TRBJ1-5	.	.	CASTMLVGGNQPQHF	TGTGCCAGTACCATGCTAGTGGGTGGCAATCAGCCCCAGCATTTT
TRBV2	TRBJ2-7	TRBD2	once	CASMQLGEGYEQYF	TGTGCCAGCATGCAACTCGGGGAGGGCTACGAGCAGTACTTC
TRBV4-1	TRBJ1-6	.	.	CASSQSEQGLPLHF	TGCGCCAGCAGCCAATCCGAACAGGGATTACCCCTCCACTTT
TRBV7-9	TRBJ2-3	TRBD1	.	CASSLRGRSTDTQYF	TGTGCCAGCAGCTTAAGGGGGCGGTCGACAGATACGCAGTATTTT
TRBV9	TRBJ2-7	.	.	CASSTRPGRTYEQYF	TGTGCCAGCAGCACCAGGCCAGGGCGTACCTACGAGCAGTACTTC
TRBV5-1	TRBJ2-3	TRBD1	.	CASSYGQGATDTQYF	TGCGCCAGCAGCTACGGACAGGGGGCGACAGATACGCAGTATTTT
TRBV5-1	TRBJ2-1	TRBD1	.	CASSSRTGGYNEQFF	TGCGCCAGCAGCTCGCGGACAGGGGGTTACAATGAGCAGTTCTTC
TRBV28	TRBJ1-6	.	.	CASSERGPNSPLHF	TGTGCCAGCAGCGAAAGAGGGCCAAATTCACCCCTCCACTTT
TRBV27	TRBJ1-3	.	.	CASSLLGGNTIYF	TGTGCCAGCAGTTTATTGGGCGGAAACACCATATATTTT
TRBV9	TRBJ2-3	TRBD2	.	CASSVGRGNLGIDTQYF	TGTGCCAGCAGCGTAGGGCGGGGGAACTTAGGAATAGATACGCAGTATTTT
TRBV7-9	TRBJ1-4	.	.	CASSRSFTSEKLFF	TGTGCCAGCAGCCGTAGCTTCACCTCCGAAAAACTGTTTTTT
TRBV7-2	TRBJ2-5	TRBD2	.	CASSPGLAGARRLQETQYF	TGTGCCAGCAGCCCCGGGCTAGCGGGGGCCCGCCGTTTACAAGAGACCCAGTACTTC
TRBV5-4	TRBJ2-3	TRBD2	.	CASSDSGDGKDTQYF	TGTGCCAGCAGTGACAGCGGGGATGGTAAAGATACGCAGTATTTT
TRBV11-2	TRBJ1-1	.	.	CASSLKLSTEAFF	TGTGCCAGCAGCTTAAAGCTGTCTACTGAAGCTTTCTTT
TRBV19	TRBJ1-5	TRBD1	.	CASTDRAKPQHF	TGTGCCAGTACGGACAGGGCCAAGCCCCAGCATTTT